This T cell receptor beta chain emerged from a study of blood T cell repertoires in COVID-19. Study summary: Researchers got acute and convalescent COVID-19 samples from the United States, Italy and Spain.

The CDR3 runs to 13 residues. V was shortened by 1 base and J by 4 bases, with 7 bases between the two germline ends. Individuals aged 18 to 89 years were recruited from around 22 US areas. Clinical histories supplied by participants themselves formed the basis of cohort assignment. In the study's own analysis: The authors estimated nucleated cell counts from reference gene primer amplification. Here immunoSEQ multiplex PCR was the method, and the copy in TCRdb shows in-frame clones only, minus some. V, J and clone size are those of that table, while D and trimming were read from the DNA. This sample yields about 400,000 clones, of which more than 85% are seen a single time; about 2.7% belongs to the top ten.

The gene calls are TRBV12-3 or TRBV12-4 and TRBJ1-1; no clear D. The material sequenced was PBMCs or T cells enriched from blood (not recorded which). The receptor comes from a young woman who had recovered from COVID-19. This CDR3 reads CASSLGRRTEAFF. CDR3 sequence (DNA): TGTGCCAGCAGTTTAGGCAGGCGCACTGAAGCTTTCTTT.